Listed here are 27 T cell receptor beta chains from one sample, sequenced in a study of T cells after yellow fever vaccination. One entry per CDR3 protein, called by TCRdb with MiXCR from the 5' RACE reads. The sample shows under 500,000 distinct CDR3 sequences, around 19% of them seen only once. The source was PBMCs, collected before the yellow fever booster vaccination. These receptor sequences come from a man between 18 and 29 years old who received the YFV17D yellow fever vaccine.

The J gene is TRBJ1-3, the V gene TRBV12-3 or TRBV12-4, with TRBD1 as a possible D gene (6 bases). The V gene lost 3 bases and the J gene lost 7 bases, with 13 bases spanning the gap. This CDR3 comprises 14 residues. CDR3 nucleotides: TGTGCCAGCAGTTTGCCCGGGGGCGCGAACACCATATATTTT. This encodes CASSLPGGANTIYF.

The CDR3 spells CASSLLSWTGGKEANEKLFF. The CDR3 coding sequence is TGTGCCAGCAGTTTACTTAGCTGGACAGGGGGTAAGGAAGCTAATGAAAAACTGTTTTTT. The V gene is TRBV28, the J gene TRBJ1-4, with 10 bases matching TRBD1. The CDR3 has 20 residues. Germline CDR1 MDHEN, CDR2 SYDVKM. The J segment lost 3 bases and the V segment lost 2 bases, leaving 15 bases of the junction unmatched.

The chain is built from TRBV6-5 and TRBJ1-1; no firm D call. Trimming shortened V by 5 bases and J by 7 bases, and 8 bases separated the two germline ends. The germline V gene encodes CDR1 MNHEY and CDR2 SVGAGI. The CDR3 runs to 11 residues. The CDR3 loop is CASSLSGEAFF. The CDR3 DNA reads TGTGCCAGCAGTCTCTCTGGTGAAGCTTTCTTT.

This clonotype was seen only a few times. The chain recombines TRBV7-8 with TRBJ1-2; possibly TRBD1 for D (6 bases). CDR1 and CDR2 from the germline V gene are SGHVS and FQNEAQ. Trimming shortened V by 5 bases and J by 4 bases, and 17 bases separated the two germline ends. CDR3 length: 15 amino acids. CDR3 DNA sequence: TGTGCCAGCAGCACTCAGGGGATGGGGGCCTATGGCTACACCTTC. This translates into CASSTQGMGAYGYTF.

This clonotype occurred a few times. The J gene is TRBJ2-1, the V gene TRBV7-9; D uncertain. V lost 8 bases and J 4 bases, leaving 15 bases between the germline ends. This CDR3 spans 14 amino acids. CDR1 is SEHNR, CDR2 FQNEAQ, per germline (reference sequence). CDR3 residues: CASVFGGSYNEQFF. The CDR3 bases are TGTGCCAGCGTATTTGGCGGTTCTTACAATGAGCAGTTCTTC.

Worth noting for this clonotype: An end of the junction does not agree with germline; a read error may underlie this. This rearrangement joins TRBV4-3 to TRBJ1-2; D is unresolved. Germline CDR1 and CDR2: LGHNA and YSLEER. There are 15 residues in the CDR3. The CDR3 DNA follows: TGCGCCATCAGCCAAGGCGAGCCGGAGGCCTATGGCTACACCTTC. As protein: CAISQGEPEAYGYTF.

CDR3 protein: CASSRTENTGELFF. DNA of the CDR3: TGTGCCAGCAGTCGGACGGAGAACACCGGGGAGCTGTTTTTT. The J gene is TRBJ2-2, the V gene TRBV3-1; D call uncertain. The germline V and J ends were trimmed by 6 bases and 1 base, with 9 bases remaining between them. Germline V gene sequence: CDR1 LGHDT, CDR2 YNNKEL (reference sequence). The CDR3 is 14 amino acids. Variable domain in full (rest from reference TRBV3-1 and TRBJ2-2): DTAVSQTPKYLVTQMGNDKSIKCEQNLGHDTMYWYKQDSKKFLKIMFSYNNKELIINETVPNRFSPKSPDKAHLNLHINSLELGDSAVYFCASSRTENTGELFFGEGSRLTVL.

The chain joins TRBV9 to TRBJ2-3, with D uncertain. V gave up 0 bases and J gave up 4 bases, with 12 bases separating them. Germline lookup yields CDR1 SGDLS and CDR2 YYNGEE. The CDR3 has 15 amino acids. The chain's CDR3 is CASSVVGSDPDTQYF. The DNA of the CDR3 is TGTGCCAGCAGCGTAGTGGGTAGTGATCCAGATACGCAGTATTTT.

To note about this clonotype: At one boundary the junction diverges from the germline segment, which might be a read error. This chain links TRBV4-1 with TRBJ1-1; D gene ambiguous. The CDR3 extends over 13 amino acids. Germline V gene sequence: CDR1 MGHRA, CDR2 YSYEKL. The CDR3 sequence is CASSQEGYTVAFF. Here the CDR3 DNA reads TGCGCCAGCAGCCAAGAGGGGTACACTGTAGCTTTCTTT.

The rearrangement uses TRBV20-1 and TRBJ2-3; D remains ambiguous. The CDR3 sequence is 14 residues long. The V gene's germline CDR1 is DFQATT and CDR2 SNEGSKA (reference sequence). Trimming cost V 1 base and J 0 bases, with 8 bases left between them. The CDR3 DNA sequence: TGCAGTGCTAGAGGCAGCCCTAGCACAGATACGCAGTATTTT. It translates to CSARGSPSTDTQYF.

The chain has TRBV5-1 and TRBJ1-5; D is unclear. V was shortened by 0 bases and J by 0 bases, with 13 bases between the two germline ends. The CDR3 length is 17 residues. Germline CDR1 and CDR2: SGHRS and YFSETQ. The DNA of the CDR3 is TGCGCCAGCAGCTTGGGGTCAGGTGGGGATAGCAATCAGCCCCAGCATTTT. Residues: CASSLGSGGDSNQPQHF.

The chain employs TRBV25-1 and TRBJ2-1; 7 bases align to TRBD2. From germline, CDR1 is MGHDK and CDR2 SYGVNS. The junction had 8 bases not matched to a gene; V was cut back by 4 bases and J by 5 bases. The length of the CDR3 is 15 residues. The CDR3 bases are TGTGCCAGCAGTGGGCCGGCGGGGGTTGACAATGAGCAGTTCTTC. Amino acids: CASSGPAGVDNEQFF.

The chain recombines TRBV28 with TRBJ1-1; D ambiguous. The CDR3 is 11 residues long. Trimming cost V 5 bases and J 11 bases, with 12 bases left between them. In germline, CDR1 is MDHEN, CDR2 SYDVKM. CDR3 bases: TGTGCCAGCAGTAAAGGACTAACGGCTTTCTTT. Translating it yields CASSKGLTAFF.

The rearrangement links TRBV4-1 to TRBJ2-7; D is perhaps TRBD1 (6 bases). Germline V CDR1 and CDR2: MGHRA, YSYEKL. V was pared by 3 bases and J by 3 bases, with 12 bases between. The CDR3 runs 14 residues. The CDR3 DNA sequence: TGCGCCAGCAGCCAGGCCGGGACATACTACGAGCAGTACTTC. Translated: CASSQAGTYYEQYF.

This clonotype has a count of ten or more. The chain combines TRBV2 with TRBJ2-5; D unresolved. In germline, CDR1 is SNHLY, CDR2 FYNNEI. V was trimmed by 3 bases and J by 1 base, leaving 6 bases between them. The CDR3 is made up of 13 amino acids. CDR3 amino acids: CASSDVGQETQYF. CDR3 bases: TGTGCCAGCAGTGACGTGGGCCAAGAGACCCAGTACTTC.

V usage is TRBV4-1 and J usage is TRBJ2-7, with D tentatively TRBD1 (5 bases). The CDR3 is made up of 15 amino acids. V was shortened by 2 bases and J by 4 bases, with 15 bases between the two germline ends. CDR1 is MGHRA and CDR2 is YSYEKL in the germline V gene. The CDR3 protein is CASSQTTPGAYEQYV. The DNA of the CDR3 is TGCGCCAGCAGCCAAACCACCCCTGGGGCGTACGAGCAGTACGTC.

This clonotype turned up a few times. V is TRBV3-1 and J is TRBJ2-4; D tentatively reads TRBD1 or TRBD2 (5 bases each). Germline lookup yields CDR1 LGHDT and CDR2 YNNKEL (reference sequence). CDR3 length: 14 amino acids. V dropped 4 bases and J dropped 5 bases, with 12 bases sitting between them. The CDR3 sequence is CASSPWDDQNIQYF. CDR3 DNA: TGTGCCAGCAGCCCATGGGACGACCAAAACATTCAGTACTTC.

In this sample, this clonotype turned up a few times. This rearrangement joins TRBV12-3 or TRBV12-4 to TRBJ2-4, with D unresolved. V lost 3 bases to trimming and J lost 2 bases, with 8 bases between them. The CDR3 has 14 residues. CDR3 sequence: CASSLWSPKNIQYF. CDR3 coding DNA: TGTGCCAGCAGTTTGTGGTCTCCCAAAAACATTCAGTACTTC.

This clonotype has more than one count but fewer than ten. The genes are TRBV20-1 and TRBJ2-3, with unresolved D. Trimming removed 0 bases from V and 4 bases from J, with 5 bases in between. The germline V gene encodes CDR1 DFQATT and CDR2 SNEGSKA (reference sequence). The CDR3 length is 12 residues. CDR3 region: CSARDHSDTQYF. CDR3 DNA: TGCAGTGCTAGAGATCATTCAGATACGCAGTATTTT.

This clonotype was detected only a few times. The rearrangement joins TRBV27 to TRBJ2-7; no definite D call. The V end was cut by 3 bases, the J end by 3 bases, with 12 bases between. The CDR3 runs to 14 residues. Germline-derived CDR1 and CDR2 are MNHEY and SMNVEV (reference sequence). The CDR3 loop reads CASSFGPGNYEQYF. CDR3 coding DNA: TGTGCCAGCAGTTTCGGTCCTGGGAACTACGAGCAGTACTTC.

The V and J genes are TRBV6-5 and TRBJ2-4, with D hard to call. The CDR3 contains 14 residues. Germline V gene lookup returns CDR1 MNHEY and CDR2 SVGAGI. Trimming left V 0 bases short and J 1 base short, with 4 bases between. CDR3: CASSYSPAKNIQYF. CDR3 in DNA: TGTGCCAGCAGTTACTCCCCGGCCAAAAACATTCAGTACTTC.

The chain employs TRBV11-2 and TRBJ1-4; D call uncertain. The CDR3 extends over 11 amino acids. CDR1 and CDR2 from the germline V gene are SGHAT and FQNNGV. V was pared by 6 bases and J by 5 bases, with 4 bases between. The CDR3 DNA sequence: TGTGCCAGCAGGCAGAATGAAAAACTGTTTTTT. Translated, it gives CASRQNEKLFF. The entire variable domain, with the rest obtained from reference TRBV11-2 and TRBJ1-4, is as follows: EAGVAQSPRYKIIEKRQSVAFWCNPISGHATLYWYQQILGQGPKLLIQFQNNGVVDDSQLPKDRFSAERLKGVDSTLKIQPAKLEDSAVYLCASRQNEKLFFGSGTQLSVL.

This chain links TRBV6-5 with TRBJ1-1, with 8 bases fitting TRBD1. Germline assignment: CDR1 MNHEY and CDR2 SVGAGI. This CDR3 contains 16 residues. Trimming removed 7 bases from V and 0 bases from J; junction bases left unmatched: 10. CDR3 amino acids: CASTIGQGVLNTEAFF. The CDR3 nucleotides read TGTGCCAGCACCATCGGACAGGGCGTGTTGAACACTGAAGCTTTCTTT.

The DNA for the CDR3 is TGTGCCAGCAGCTCGACCGGGGTTCTGAACACTGAAGCTTTCTTT. Encoded protein: CASSSTGVLNTEAFF. The chain recombines TRBV7-2 with TRBJ1-1; D unclear. V shed 4 bases and J shed 0 bases, with 12 bases lying between them. This CDR3 spans 15 amino acids. The germline CDR1 and CDR2 sequences are SGHTA and FQGNSA.

There are a few counts of this clonotype. The chain couples TRBV24-1 to TRBJ2-1, with TRBD1 as a possible D gene (6 bases). V lost 1 base and J 6 bases, leaving 9 bases between the germline ends. Germline V gives CDR1 KGHDR, CDR2 SFDVKD. CDR3 length equals 14 residues. The CDR3 DNA reads TGTGCCACCAGTGATTTTGGCAGGGGCAATGAGCAGTTCTTC. Its translation is CATSDFGRGNEQFF.

Ten or more counts support this clonotype. The rearrangement links TRBV5-1 to TRBJ2-5; D call uncertain. There are 13 residues in the CDR3. The V gene lost 0 bases and the J gene lost 5 bases, with 8 bases spanning the gap. CDR1 and CDR2 (germline): SGHRS, YFSETQ. CDR3 coding DNA: TGCGCCAGCAGCTTGGAAGGGTTGGAGACCCAGTACTTC. Translating gives CASSLEGLETQYF.

This clonotype came up a few times. This chain uses TRBV12-3 or TRBV12-4 with TRBJ1-1, with D perhaps matching TRBD1 (5 bases). V lost 4 bases and J 8 bases, leaving 11 bases between the germline ends. The CDR3 loop spans 12 amino acids. The CDR3 DNA reads TGTGCCAGCAGTTCTCCGGGGCGAGAAGCTTTCTTT. It codes for CASSSPGREAFF.